Presented here are 2 T cell receptor beta chains from one specimen sequenced in a study of identical twins. Each CDR3 protein gets one entry after TCRdb re-called the 5' RACE reads with MiXCR. The sample lists hundreds of thousands of distinct CDR3 sequences; around 7.4% were seen once. Separately, the same data were catalogued under a study of yellow fever vaccine responses in identical twins.

The sequencing sample was made of PBMCs. The source is a woman aged 18 to 35 in good health.

The chain joins TRBV3-1 to TRBJ1-2, with D unclear. Trimming stripped 0 bases from V and 6 bases from J, with 11 bases between. Per germline, CDR1 LGHDT and CDR2 YNNKEL (reference sequence). The CDR3 is 14 residues long. CDR3 nucleotides: TGTGCCAGCAGCCAAGATGATTTAACTAATGGCTACACCTTC. It yields the protein CASSQDDLTNGYTF.

J is TRBJ2-1 and V is TRBV7-2, with TRBD2 identical over 7 bases. This CDR3 has 16 residues. Losses at the gene ends were 8 bases for V and 5 bases for J; bases not matched to a gene: 15. Germline loops: CDR1 SGHTA, CDR2 FQGNSA. The CDR3: CASLKARREAHNEQFF. The CDR3 coding sequence is TGTGCCAGCCTTAAAGCAAGACGGGAGGCACACAATGAGCAGTTCTTC.